Presented here are 21 T cell receptor beta chains from one specimen sequenced in a study of read filtering for tumor transcriptome and immune sequencing. From about 400 ng of RNA, a library with molecular barcoded alpha/delta and beta/gamma adaptors was made. In TCRdb, the reads were re-called with MiXCR into one record per CDR3 protein. The data hold tens of thousands of distinct CDR3 sequences, with 14% observed a single time. Material for sequencing was a population of CD138-negative cells sorted from bone marrow. These receptors were obtained from a donor at least 40 years old with multiple myeloma.

This clonotype was observed at least ten times. V gene TRBV27 combines with J gene TRBJ1-3; no definite D call. The CDR3 length is 17 residues. Germline V lookup: CDR1 MNHEY, CDR2 SMNVEV (reference sequence). Trimming took off 2 bases at V and 0 bases at J, with 14 bases between the two ends. CDR3 residues: CASSLTAPKSSGNTIYF. CDR3 in DNA: TGTGCCAGCAGTTTAACCGCGCCCAAAAGCTCTGGAAACACCATATATTTT.

This clonotype was seen ten or more times. The gene calls are TRBV25-1 and TRBJ2-2; weak D call: TRBD1 (6 bases). V lost 8 bases to trimming and J lost 5 bases, with 18 bases between them. Germline values: CDR1 MGHDK, CDR2 SYGVNS. CDR3 length: 15 amino acids. CDR3 loop: CASSYLGHLTGELFF. DNA of the CDR3: TGTGCCAGCTCATATTTGGGACATTTAACCGGGGAGCTGTTTTTT.

This clonotype appeared a single time. It is likely a read error, because the conserved phenylalanine at the end of the CDR3 is missing. The gene calls are TRBV7-6 and TRBJ2-2; 9 nucleotides agree with TRBD1. CDR3 length: 17 amino acids. CDR1 and CDR2 (germline): SGHVS, FNYEAQ. The DNA of the CDR3 is TGTGCCTGCAGCTTAGAGGGGACAGGGATCAACACCGGGGAGCTGTTTCTT. Translating gives CACSLEGTGINTGELFL.

The sample holds a few counts of this clonotype. This chain joins TRBV5-1 and TRBJ2-5, with unresolved D. V lost 4 bases, J lost 1 base, and 8 bases lay in between. Germline CDR1 SGHRS, CDR2 YFSETQ. The CDR3 loop spans 13 amino acids. The CDR3 sequence: CASSILSQETQYF. The CDR3 DNA sequence: TGCGCCAGCAGCATTCTCAGCCAAGAGACCCAGTACTTC.

This clonotype was picked up a small number of times. The CDR3: CASSLVARSETQYF. The CDR3 DNA reads TGTGCCAGCAGCTTAGTGGCTAGGTCAGAGACCCAGTACTTC. The chain has TRBV7-2 and TRBJ2-5; D unresolved. The CDR3 sequence is 14 residues long. Deletions cut 1 base from V and 4 bases from J, with 10 bases between. CDR1 and CDR2 (germline): SGHTA, FQGNSA.

At least ten counts were recorded for this clonotype. The chain has TRBV11-2 and TRBJ2-2; TRBD1 matches 9 bases. V was clipped by 3 bases and J by 7 bases; unmatched bases: 6. The germline gives CDR1 SGHAT, CDR2 FQNNGV. The CDR3 runs 15 residues. CDR3 nucleotide sequence: TGTGCCAGCAGCTTCGTACAGGGGGCGAGCGGGGAGCTGTTTTTT. It codes for CASSFVQGASGELFF. The full variable domain, completed using reference TRBV11-2 and TRBJ2-2, is EAGVAQSPRYKIIEKRQSVAFWCNPISGHATLYWYQQILGQGPKLLIQFQNNGVVDDSQLPKDRFSAERLKGVDSTLKIQPAKLEDSAVYLCASSFVQGASGELFFGEGSRLTVL.

The chain links TRBV20-1 to TRBJ1-5, with TRBD1 identical over 8 bases. The V and J ends lost 1 base and 0 bases, in that order; junction bases with no gene match: 2. The CDR3 runs to 15 residues. CDR1 is DFQATT and CDR2 is SNEGSKA in the germline V gene (reference sequence). This chain's CDR3 is CSARGQGYSNQPQHF. The DNA of the CDR3 is TGCAGTGCTAGAGGACAGGGGTATAGCAATCAGCCCCAGCATTTT.

In this sample, this clonotype turned up many times. J is TRBJ1-1 and V is TRBV11-2; 8 positions match TRBD1. The junction had 4 bases not matched to a gene; V was cut back by 4 bases and J by 6 bases. The length of the CDR3 is 13 residues. From germline, CDR1 is SGHAT and CDR2 FQNNGV. For the CDR3, the DNA is TGTGCCAGCAGCTCGGACAGGGCGGCTGAAGCTTTCTTT. Residues: CASSSDRAAEAFF.

This clonotype was seen many times. This chain connects TRBV2 to TRBJ1-5; the D gene is possibly TRBD1 (6 bases). V lost 4 bases, J lost 0 bases, and 13 bases lay in between. The CDR3 contains 16 residues. The germline CDR1 and CDR2 sequences are SNHLY and FYNNEI. The CDR3 region has the DNA TGTGCCAGCAGTGGGGGGGCAGTCAATAGCAATCAGCCCCAGCATTTT. Translation gives CASSGGAVNSNQPQHF.

This clonotype occurred many times. J is TRBJ1-1 and V is TRBV3-1; no definite D call. The germline V gene has CDR1 LGHDT and CDR2 YNNKEL (reference sequence). The CDR3 loop spans 15 amino acids. V gave up 0 bases and J gave up 7 bases, with 15 bases separating them. The CDR3: CASSQDRQPNGEAFF. CDR3 DNA: TGTGCCAGCAGCCAAGATCGGCAGCCGAACGGTGAAGCTTTCTTT.

This clonotype was picked up a small number of times. The chain uses TRBV20-1 and TRBJ1-1, with D perhaps TRBD1 (5 bases). V was trimmed by 2 bases and J by 5 bases, leaving 12 bases between them. There are 13 residues in the CDR3. Germline values: CDR1 DFQATT, CDR2 SNEGSKA (reference sequence). The CDR3 sequence: CSARPGWTTEAFF. CDR3 DNA sequence: TGCAGTGCTAGACCAGGGTGGACGACTGAAGCTTTCTTT.

This clonotype was seen many times. The chain carries TRBV12-3 or TRBV12-4 and TRBJ1-1, with 12 bases aligning to TRBD1. The J segment lost 4 bases and the V segment lost 6 bases, leaving 12 bases of the junction unmatched. The CDR3 loop spans 17 amino acids. The CDR3 here is CASRPGTGGQVGTEAFF. CDR3 bases: TGTGCCAGCAGACCCGGGACAGGGGGCCAGGTTGGCACTGAAGCTTTCTTT.

The rearrangement joins TRBV2 to TRBJ2-1; 13 bases match TRBD2. V lost 6 bases to trimming and J lost 6 bases; unmatched junction nucleotides: 8. There are 16 residues in the CDR3. CDR1 is SNHLY, CDR2 FYNNEI, per germline. As DNA, the CDR3 is TGTGCCAGCAGCCGAGGACTAGCGGGAGACCTCAATGAGCAGTTCTTC. Its translation is CASSRGLAGDLNEQFF. Filled out from reference TRBV2 and TRBJ2-1, the complete variable domain reads EPEVTQTPSHQVTQMGQEVILRCVPISNHLYFYWYRQILGQKVEFLVSFYNNEISEKSEIFDDQFSVERPDGSNFTLKIRSTKLEDSAMYFCASSRGLAGDLNEQFFGPGTRLTVL.

As regards this clonotype: It may be a read error: a sequence one base away is much more abundant. This chain connects TRBV3-1 to TRBJ2-1; TRBD2 might be the D (7 bases). In germline, CDR1 is LGHDT, CDR2 YNNKEL (reference sequence). Trimming shortened V by 6 bases and J by 10 bases, and 22 bases separated the two germline ends. The CDR3 contains 15 residues. This CDR3 is CASRQGGQGSYEQFF. Written as DNA, the CDR3 is TGTGCCAGCAGACAGGGAGGGCAGGGCTCCTACGAGCAGTTCTTC.

The sample holds many counts of this clonotype. The CDR3 DNA reads as TGCAGTGCTACCAACGATGGAGGGGGCGCAGATACGCAGTATTTT. Translated: CSATNDGGGADTQYF. This chain joins TRBV20-1 and TRBJ2-3, with D possibly being TRBD1 (7 bases). Germline V gene lookup returns CDR1 DFQATT and CDR2 SNEGSKA (reference sequence). CDR3 size: 15 residues. Trimming pared 4 bases from V and 4 bases from J, leaving 18 bases between.

This clonotype appeared once. The chain recombines TRBV7-9 with TRBJ1-1, with D tentatively TRBD1 (5 bases). In germline, CDR1 is SEHNR, CDR2 FQNEAQ (reference sequence). CDR3 size: 14 residues. Trimming left V 6 bases short and J 5 bases short, with 16 bases between. The CDR3 DNA reads as TGTGCCAGCAGTTTTGCGGGGAGGGGAACTGAAGCTTTCTTT. This sequence encodes CASSFAGRGTEAFF.

This clonotype has at least ten counts. The chain combines TRBV10-3 with TRBJ1-2, with 10 bases lining up with TRBD1. This CDR3 contains 14 residues. Germline V gene sequence: CDR1 ENHRY, CDR2 SYGVKD. After removal of 7 bases from V and 2 bases from J, the junction contained 4 bases not matched to a gene. The chain's CDR3 is CAIKGTGENYGYTF. DNA of the CDR3: TGTGCCATCAAGGGGACAGGGGAAAACTATGGCTACACCTTC.

At least ten counts were recorded for this clonotype. The rearrangement uses TRBV5-1 and TRBJ2-5; D is possibly TRBD1 or TRBD2 (5 bases each). The CDR3 spans 14 residues. The germline V gene encodes CDR1 SGHRS and CDR2 YFSETQ. The V and J ends lost 3 bases and 3 bases respectively, with 12 bases between them. In nucleotides, the CDR3 is TGCGCCAGCAGCTGGGGGTCAGCCGAAGAGACCCAGTACTTC. Translating gives CASSWGSAEETQYF.

This clonotype was detected many times. V is TRBV29-1 and J is TRBJ2-7, with 8 bases aligning to TRBD2. Germline CDR1 is SQVTM and CDR2 is ANQGSEA. The trim removed 5 bases at V and 2 bases at J, leaving 5 bases unmatched. This CDR3 comprises 13 residues. CDR3 loop: CSVSSGPTYEQYF. The CDR3 nucleotides read TGCAGCGTTTCTAGCGGGCCGACCTACGAGCAGTACTTC.

This clonotype is categorized as medium-sized. The rearrangement links TRBV10-1 to TRBJ2-1, with 9 nucleotides matching TRBD2. After removal of 6 bases from V and 0 bases from J, the junction contained 6 bases not matched to a gene. The CDR3 has 16 residues. The germline V gene encodes CDR1 WNHNN and CDR2 SYGVQD (reference sequence). Written as DNA, the CDR3 is TGCGCCAGCAGGGAATCGGGACTAGCCTCCTACAATGAGCAGTTCTTC. Protein: CASRESGLASYNEQFF.

This clonotype was detected many times. This chain joins TRBV5-1 and TRBJ2-5; D gene uncertain. The CDR3 extends over 13 amino acids. Germline V gene lookup returns CDR1 SGHRS and CDR2 YFSETQ. Deletions cut 1 base from V and 5 bases from J, with 9 bases between. The CDR3, as DNA: TGCGCCAGCAGCTTGTTACCCGGGGAGACCCAGTACTTC. Amino acid sequence: CASSLLPGETQYF.